These 26 T cell receptor beta chains originate from one sample sequenced in a study of control samples from healthy donors and cancer patients. Generated by immunoSEQ multiplex PCR, the TCRdb table keeps only in-frame clones and is missing some. The table has approximately 130,000 clones, 89% seen once. Sequenced sample: blood. These TCRs come from a man aged 45-60 years in good health.

V usage is TRBV19 and J usage is TRBJ1-6; TRBD1 matches at 7 bases. This CDR3 has 15 amino acids. V dropped 0 bases and J dropped 7; count of bases not matched to a gene: 3. Germline V gene data show CDR1 as LNHDA and CDR2 as SQIVND (reference sequence). CDR3 in DNA: TGTGCCAGTAGTATAGAGAGAGGGGGCAATTCACCCCTCCACTTT. This codes for CASSIERGGNSPLHF.

The gene calls are TRBV7-2 and TRBJ2-7; 13 bases are a match to TRBD2. The CDR3 consists of 17 residues. V dropped 8 bases and J dropped 3; count of bases not matched to a gene: 13. Germline values: CDR1 SGHTA, CDR2 FQGNSA. CDR3 sequence (DNA): TGTGCCAGCGCACCCCCCTGGACTAGCGGGAGTCTCTACGAGCAGTACTTC. Encoded protein: CASAPPWTSGSLYEQYF. The complete variable domain, with remaining parts taken from reference TRBV7-2 and TRBJ2-7, reads GAGVSQSPSNKVTEKGKDVELRCDPISGHTALYWYRQSLGQGLEFLIYFQGNSAPDKSGLPSDRFSAERTGGSVSTLTIQRTQQEDSAVYLCASAPPWTSGSLYEQYFGPGTRLTVT.

The rearrangement joins TRBV30 to TRBJ2-7; D ambiguous. Germline CDR1 is GTSNPN and CDR2 is SVGIG (reference sequence). The CDR3 sequence is 12 residues long. Trimming cost V 0 bases and J 4 bases, with 7 bases left between them. CDR3 sequence: CAWSVGPYEQYF. In DNA form, the CDR3 reads TGTGCCTGGAGTGTGGGCCCTTACGAGCAGTACTTC.

The chain is built from TRBV30 and TRBJ1-2; 7 bases map to TRBD1. V shed 5 bases and J 4 bases; nucleotides not matched to a gene: 13. The V gene's germline CDR1 is GTSNPN and CDR2 SVGIG (reference sequence). CDR3 length: 15 amino acids. The CDR3 bases are TGTGCCTGGGAACCCCCTTACAGGGGCCTCTATGGCTACACCTTC. Translation gives CAWEPPYRGLYGYTF.

The rearrangement joins TRBV25-1 to TRBJ2-7; D is unresolved. Trimming removed 4 bases from V and 1 base from J, with 11 bases in between. Germline V gives CDR1 MGHDK, CDR2 SYGVNS. The CDR3 spans 14 residues. CDR3 region: CASSGTVKSYEQYF. CDR3 in DNA: TGTGCCAGCAGTGGTACAGTTAAATCCTACGAGCAGTACTTC.

The rearrangement joins TRBV5-1 to TRBJ2-7; D could derive from TRBD1 or TRBD2 (5 bases each). This CDR3 is 13 amino acids long. Germline values: CDR1 SGHRS, CDR2 YFSETQ. Trimming left V 4 bases short and J 4 bases short, with 12 bases between. As DNA, the CDR3 is TGCGCCAGCAGCCTGGGGGTGAATTACGAGCAGTACTTC. It yields the protein CASSLGVNYEQYF.

This clone came up many times. The chain joins TRBV2 to TRBJ2-2, with D possibly called TRBD1 or TRBD2 (6 bases each). The length of the CDR3 is 13 residues. Trimming stripped 6 bases from V and 6 bases from J, with 11 bases between. CDR1 SNHLY and CDR2 FYNNEI come from the germline V gene. CDR3 sequence (DNA): TGTGCCAGCAGGAACAGGGAGGCCGGGGAGCTGTTTTTT. This sequence encodes CASRNREAGELFF.

The rearrangement joins TRBV9 to TRBJ1-4; 9 bases map to TRBD1. Unmatched junction bases numbered 8, after V lost 0 bases and J lost 8 bases. Per the germline V gene, CDR1 is SGDLS and CDR2 is YYNGEE. There are 16 residues in the CDR3. The CDR3 reads CASSVGPQGAREKLFF. The CDR3, as DNA: TGTGCCAGCAGCGTAGGGCCACAGGGGGCTAGGGAAAAACTGTTTTTT. Together with reference TRBV9 and TRBJ1-4, the CDR3 gives the full variable domain: DSGVTQTPKHLITATGQRVTLRCSPRSGDLSVYWYQQSLDQGLQFLIQYYNGEERAKGNILERFSAQQFPDLHSELNLSSLELGDSALYFCASSVGPQGAREKLFFGSGTQLSVL.

The rearrangement links TRBV29-1 to TRBJ2-7, with D hard to call. In germline, CDR1 is SQVTM, CDR2 ANQGSEA. This CDR3 is built from 10 residues. V was clipped by 7 bases and J by 5 bases, with 9 bases between them. CDR3 residues: CSAMHNEQYF. DNA of the CDR3: TGCAGCGCCATGCACAACGAGCAGTACTTC.

The chain uses TRBV10-3 and TRBJ1-3; D is uncertain. Trimming stripped 2 bases from V and 4 bases from J, with 9 bases between. Germline loops: CDR1 ENHRY, CDR2 SYGVKD. There are 14 residues in the CDR3. The CDR3 is CAISEGVSGNTIYF. CDR3 coding DNA: TGTGCCATCAGTGAGGGGGTTTCGGGAAACACCATATATTTT.

The genes are TRBV6-5 and TRBJ1-1; 7 positions match TRBD1. The CDR3 sequence is 15 residues long. Germline V gene sequence: CDR1 MNHEY, CDR2 SVGAGI. After removal of 6 bases from V and 0 bases from J, the junction contained 7 bases not matched to a gene. The CDR3 coding sequence is TGTGCCAGCAGCCCGGAGACAGGGTTGAACACTGAAGCTTTCTTT. This encodes CASSPETGLNTEAFF.

The V and J genes are TRBV6-2 or TRBV6-3 and TRBJ1-2; D is unclear. CDR3 length: 14 amino acids. V lost 2 bases and J 4 bases, leaving 11 bases between the germline ends. The germline V gene has CDR1 MNHEY and CDR2 SVGEGT. CDR3 bases: TGTGCCAGCAGTTACGGCAGCCCCACCTATGGCTACACCTTC. This translates into CASSYGSPTYGYTF.

The chain combines TRBV27 with TRBJ1-2; 9 nucleotides match TRBD1. The junction had 8 bases not matched to a gene; V was cut back by 5 bases and J by 4 bases. Germline V gene sequence: CDR1 MNHEY, CDR2 SMNVEV (reference sequence). The CDR3 consists of 15 residues. CDR3 amino acids: CASSPTGQGSYGYTF. The CDR3 region has the DNA TGTGCCAGCAGTCCTACAGGACAGGGGAGCTATGGCTACACCTTC.

Written as DNA, the CDR3 is TGTGCCAGCTCACCTTCAGGGGGCGGGGGCACTGAAGCTTTCTTT. Protein sequence: CASSPSGGGGTEAFF. The rearrangement links TRBV18 to TRBJ1-1, with TRBD1 matching over 8 bases. V lost 3 bases and J lost 4; bases outside the gene matches: 7. Germline V gene data show CDR1 as KGHSH and CDR2 as LQKENI. CDR3 length: 15 amino acids.

The chain combines TRBV19 with TRBJ1-5; D remains ambiguous. The germline V gene has CDR1 LNHDA and CDR2 SQIVND (reference sequence). This CDR3 is 14 amino acids long. V was cut by 7 bases and J by 0 bases, with 10 bases left in between. As DNA, the CDR3 is TGTGCCAGTAATTTAGCGGGTAGCAATCAGCCCCAGCATTTT. This translates into CASNLAGSNQPQHF.

The genes are TRBV15 and TRBJ2-3, with TRBD2 identical over 8 bases. Germline V gene sequence: CDR1 LNHNV, CDR2 YYDKDF (reference sequence). The CDR3 runs 16 residues. V was pared by 3 bases and J by 2 bases, with 7 bases of the junction left unmatched. The CDR3 here is CATSRGPGGLTDTQYF. CDR3 coding DNA: TGTGCCACCAGCAGGGGGCCGGGGGGGCTCACAGATACGCAGTATTTT.

The chain is built from TRBV21-1 and TRBJ1-2. TRBV21-1 is an annotated pseudogene. The CDR3 consists of 15 residues. The CDR3 spells CASHLPGAANYGYTF. In DNA form, the CDR3 reads TGTGCCAGCCATCTCCCGGGGGCCGCTAACTATGGCTACACCTTC.

V gene TRBV7-8 combines with J gene TRBJ1-1; the D gene is possibly TRBD1 (5 bases). Germline CDR1 reads SGHVS; CDR2 reads FQNEAQ. V shed 0 bases and J shed 5 bases, with 13 bases lying between them. This CDR3 region has 15 residues. In DNA, the CDR3 is TGTGCCAGCAGCTTAGCACGTCGACAGACTACTGAAGCTTTCTTT. Translating it yields CASSLARRQTTEAFF.

The chain couples TRBV10-2 to TRBJ1-5, with 10 bases matching TRBD1. The germline gives CDR1 WSHSY, CDR2 SAAADI. V trimming: 8 bases; J trimming: 7 bases; junction bases outside the gene matches: 11. This CDR3 has 15 amino acids. In nucleotides, the CDR3 is TGCGCCAGCGGACCGGGACAGGGGCCAGGCCAGCCCCAGCATTTT. This gives the protein CASGPGQGPGQPQHF.

V gene TRBV11-1 combines with J gene TRBJ1-6, with 7 bases fitting TRBD1. The CDR3 runs to 14 residues. The germline CDR1 and CDR2 sequences are SGHAT and FQDESV (reference sequence). Trimming at V came to 5 bases and at J to 7 bases, leaving 5 bases not matched to a gene. CDR3 protein: CASSGGQQNSPLHF. The CDR3 coding sequence is TGTGCCAGCAGCGGGGGACAGCAAAATTCACCCCTCCACTTT.

The V and J genes are TRBV10-3 and TRBJ2-5, with D possibly TRBD2 on 5 matching bases. The V gene lost 5 bases and the J gene lost 2 bases, with 12 bases spanning the gap. CDR3 length equals 14 residues. Germline V gene data show CDR1 as ENHRY and CDR2 as SYGVKD. The CDR3, as DNA: TGTGCCATCAGTCCGGGAAGGTCTCAAGAGACCCAGTACTTC. Protein product: CAISPGRSQETQYF.

This clone was counted once. This sequence joins TRBV7-2 and TRBJ1-1; a weak D match, TRBD1 (5 bases). This CDR3 comprises 17 residues. V lost 0 bases, J lost 4 bases, and 18 bases lay in between. Germline CDR1 SGHTA, CDR2 FQGNSA. The CDR3 DNA is TGTGCCAGCAGCTTAGCGCTGGCAGGGCGTGGTGGCACTGAAGCTTTCTTT. Translating it yields CASSLALAGRGGTEAFF.

The CDR3, as DNA: TGTGCCAGCAGTTACTCCGGGCTAGCGGCTGTGGATGAGCAGTTCTTC. Protein: CASSYSGLAAVDEQFF. V is TRBV6-2 or TRBV6-3 and J is TRBJ2-1; 7 bases are shared with TRBD2. Germline CDR1 and CDR2: MNHEY and SVGEGT. V lost 0 bases to trimming and J lost 8 bases; unmatched junction nucleotides: 10. The length of the CDR3 is 16 residues.

The gene calls are TRBV5-4 and TRBJ2-7, with 12 bases identical to TRBD1. The CDR3 totals 17 residues. The V segment lost 4 bases and the J segment 6 bases; nucleotides outside the gene matches: 14. Germline V gene data show CDR1 as SGHNT and CDR2 as YYREEE (reference sequence). The CDR3 protein is CASSQRLRGTGGFEQYF. The DNA for the CDR3 is TGTGCCAGCAGCCAGCGCCTACGGGGGACAGGGGGCTTCGAGCAGTACTTC.

The genes are TRBV27 and TRBJ2-2; D perhaps matches TRBD1 (6 bases). This CDR3 has 15 residues. Trimming shortened V by 6 bases and J by 0 bases, and 11 bases separated the two germline ends. Germline assignment: CDR1 MNHEY and CDR2 SMNVEV (reference sequence). In DNA form, the CDR3 reads TGTGCCAGCAGCACACAGGGCCCGAACACCGGGGAGCTGTTTTTT. This translates into CASSTQGPNTGELFF.

CDR3 region: CASSAAGELFF. As DNA, the CDR3 is TGTGCCAGCAGTGCGGCCGGGGAGCTGTTTTTT. The rearrangement links TRBV6-4 to TRBJ2-2; D is unclear. Deletions cut 4 bases from V and 6 bases from J, with 3 bases between. The CDR3 runs 11 residues. Germline CDR1 reads MRHNA; CDR2 reads SNTAGT.